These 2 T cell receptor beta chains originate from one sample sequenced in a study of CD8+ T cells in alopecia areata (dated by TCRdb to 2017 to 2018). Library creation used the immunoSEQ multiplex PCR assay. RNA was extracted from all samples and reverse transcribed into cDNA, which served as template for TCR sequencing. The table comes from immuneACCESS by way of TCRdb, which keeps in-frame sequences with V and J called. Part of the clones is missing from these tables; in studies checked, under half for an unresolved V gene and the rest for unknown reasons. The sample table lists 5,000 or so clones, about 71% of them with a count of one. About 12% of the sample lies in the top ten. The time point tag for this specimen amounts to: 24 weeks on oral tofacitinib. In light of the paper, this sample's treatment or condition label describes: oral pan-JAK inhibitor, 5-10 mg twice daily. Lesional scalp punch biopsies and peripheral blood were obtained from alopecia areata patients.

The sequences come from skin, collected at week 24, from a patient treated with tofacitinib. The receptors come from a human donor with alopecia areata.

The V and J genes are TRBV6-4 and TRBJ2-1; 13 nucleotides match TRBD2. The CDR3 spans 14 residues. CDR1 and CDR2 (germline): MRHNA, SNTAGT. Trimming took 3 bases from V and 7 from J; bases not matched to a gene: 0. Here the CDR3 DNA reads TGTGCCAGCAGTGAACTAGCGGGGGGGAATGAGCAGTTCTTC. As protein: CASSELAGGNEQFF.

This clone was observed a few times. The CDR3 sequence: CASSLIRGAEAFF. For the CDR3, the DNA is TGTGCCAGCAGCTTAATCCGGGGGGCTGAAGCTTTCTTT. The chain couples TRBV7-3 to TRBJ1-1; D is possibly TRBD1 (5 bases). This CDR3 has 13 amino acids. Trimming pared 1 base from V and 6 bases from J, leaving 9 bases between. Looked up from germline, CDR1 is SGHTA and CDR2 is FQGTGA.